Shown below are 27 T cell receptor beta chains from a single sample sequenced in a study of T cell repertoires in cytomegalovirus infection. TCRdb reanalysed the reads using MiXCR and keeps one entry per CDR3 protein. Of 900,000 to 950,000 distinct CDR3 sequences listed, around 32% are singletons. Their target antigens are unknown. The source was cultured CD8+ T cells from PBMCs, collected from culture after CMV antigen stimulation. These receptor sequences come from a human donor in good health (CMV status not recorded). Some clones in this sample may be carry-over from other donors' samples.

The V gene is TRBV6-5, the J gene TRBJ1-4; the D is unclear. The CDR3 runs to 14 residues. From germline, CDR1 is MNHEY and CDR2 SVGAGI. Trimming shortened V by 2 bases and J by 5 bases, and 9 bases separated the two germline ends. The DNA for the CDR3 is TGTGCCAGCAGTTACCAACGGACGAATGAAAAACTGTTTTTT. Protein product: CASSYQRTNEKLFF.

This chain joins TRBV10-3 and TRBJ2-3; D is unclear. There are 11 residues in the CDR3. V was shortened by 11 bases and J by 4 bases, with 10 bases between the two germline ends. Germline assignment: CDR1 ENHRY and CDR2 SYGVKD. CDR3 in amino acids: CASQAADTQYF. Here the CDR3 DNA reads TGTGCCTCCCAAGCTGCAGATACGCAGTATTTT.

The chain couples TRBV20-1 to TRBJ1-4; the match to TRBD1 covers 7 bases. V gave up 7 bases and J gave up 5 bases; unmatched junction bases: 7. The CDR3 is 13 amino acids. Germline CDR1 DFQATT, CDR2 SNEGSKA (reference sequence). CDR3 residues: CSVPTGRNEKLFF. The CDR3 region has the DNA TGCAGTGTCCCGACAGGGAGGAATGAAAAACTGTTTTTT.

This clonotype came up many times. The chain employs TRBV7-6 and TRBJ2-1; D possibly corresponds to TRBD2 (6 bases). CDR1 SGHVS and CDR2 FNYEAQ come from the germline V gene. V was cut by 1 base and J by 2 bases, with 9 bases left in between. This CDR3 has 15 residues. This CDR3 reads CASSLDPSAYNEQFF. CDR3 bases: TGTGCCAGCAGCTTAGATCCTAGCGCCTACAATGAGCAGTTCTTC.

In its sample, this clonotype was seen once. The chain combines TRBV27 with TRBJ2-2; TRBD1 agrees at 11 bases. The J segment lost 6 bases and the V segment lost 8 bases, leaving 8 bases of the junction unmatched. This CDR3 spans 15 amino acids. Germline V gives CDR1 MNHEY, CDR2 SMNVEV (reference sequence). CDR3 sequence: CASGPGQGGSGELFF. The CDR3 region has the DNA TGTGCCAGCGGACCGGGACAGGGGGGCTCCGGGGAGCTGTTTTTT.

V usage is TRBV12-3 or TRBV12-4 and J usage is TRBJ2-3, with a weak D call TRBD2 (7 bases). The CDR3 is made up of 16 amino acids. Deletions cut 6 bases from V and 2 bases from J, with 18 bases between. The CDR3 nucleotides read TGTGCCAGCAGATTCGAGGGGGGGGCTTACACAGATACGCAGTATTTT. The encoded protein is CASRFEGGAYTDTQYF.

The rearrangement uses TRBV11-3 and TRBJ1-1; D is ambiguous. The CDR3 is made up of 15 amino acids. CDR1 and CDR2 (germline): SGHNT, YENEEA. Trimming removed 5 bases from V and 3 bases from J, with 16 bases in between. The CDR3 is CASSPAGEGDTEAFF. The CDR3 DNA reads TGTGCCAGCAGCCCGGCCGGAGAGGGCGACACTGAAGCTTTCTTT. The full variable domain, with the rest looked up from reference TRBV11-3 and TRBJ1-1, is EAGVVQSPRYKIIEKKQPVAFWCNPISGHNTLYWYLQNLGQGPELLIRYENEEAVDDSQLPKDRFSAERLKGVDSTLKIQPAELGDSAVYLCASSPAGEGDTEAFFGQGTRLTVV.

Note on this clonotype: Germline and junction disagree at one end, which may indicate a read error. The J gene is TRBJ2-6, the V gene TRBV7-2, with D uncertain. The germline V gene encodes CDR1 SGHTA and CDR2 FQGNSA. The length of the CDR3 is 15 residues. DNA for the CDR3: TGTGCCAACAGCTTACTCGCGTCTGGGGCCAACGTCCTGACTTTC. This encodes CANSLLASGANVLTF.

This chain uses TRBV19 with TRBJ2-1; D may be TRBD2 (6 bases). V shed 7 bases and J shed 4 bases, with 14 bases lying between them. The CDR3 extends over 14 amino acids. Germline-derived CDR1 and CDR2 are LNHDA and SQIVND (reference sequence). The CDR3: CASTTSSLYNEQFF. CDR3 DNA: TGTGCCAGTACCACTAGCTCTCTTTACAATGAGCAGTTCTTC.

This chain uses TRBV6-6 with TRBJ2-1, with 10 bases identical to TRBD2. V gave up 5 bases and J gave up 9 bases; unmatched junction bases: 10. Germline loops: CDR1 MNHNY, CDR2 SVGAGI (reference sequence). The CDR3 consists of 15 residues. In DNA, the CDR3 is TGTGCCAGCAGTCGGCTAGCGGGGGCCCCGGGTGAGCAGTTCTTC. Translated, it gives CASSRLAGAPGEQFF.

The J gene is TRBJ1-6, the V gene TRBV4-1, with D possibly being TRBD1 (6 bases). Germline-derived CDR1 and CDR2 are MGHRA and YSYEKL. There are 14 residues in the CDR3. With 8 bases removed from V and 3 bases from J, the gap between germline ends came to 11 bases. The CDR3 region has the DNA TGCGCCAGCGGCGGGGGCAGCTATAATTCACCCCTCCACTTT. This sequence encodes CASGGGSYNSPLHF.

The rearrangement uses TRBV3-1 and TRBJ2-5; D possibly uses TRBD1 or TRBD2 (5 bases each). With 6 bases removed from V and 5 bases from J, the gap between germline ends came to 19 bases. Germline CDR1 and CDR2: LGHDT and YNNKEL (reference sequence). CDR3 size: 15 residues. CDR3 DNA sequence: TGTGCCAGCAGTTATTTCTCCGGGACCCGGGAGACCCAGTACTTC. Its translation: CASSYFSGTRETQYF.

This clonotype was observed a handful of times. The J gene is TRBJ2-3, the V gene TRBV4-1; perhaps TRBD1 as D (5 bases). Trimming removed 4 bases at V and 2 bases at J, with 10 bases between. There are 14 residues in the CDR3. CDR1 is MGHRA and CDR2 is YSYEKL in the germline V gene. The chain's CDR3 is CASSLDKFTDTQYF. DNA of the CDR3: TGCGCCAGCAGCCTGGACAAATTCACAGATACGCAGTATTTT.

V usage is TRBV6-5 and J usage is TRBJ1-2, with 7 bases that match TRBD1. With V trimmed by 10 bases and J by 4 bases, 3 bases remained unmatched. The germline gives CDR1 MNHEY, CDR2 SVGAGI. The CDR3 loop spans 11 amino acids. DNA for the CDR3: TGTGCCACCGGGACAGTCTATGGCTACACCTTC. Translated, it gives CATGTVYGYTF.

The chain joins TRBV9 to TRBJ1-1, with TRBD1 matching 7 bases. Germline V gene data show CDR1 as SGDLS and CDR2 as YYNGEE. The CDR3 runs 14 residues. V was clipped by 4 bases and J by 4 bases; unmatched bases: 7. This CDR3 reads CASSSTGTATEAFF. CDR3 nucleotides: TGTGCCAGCAGCTCGACAGGGACCGCCACTGAAGCTTTCTTT.

In this sample, this clonotype turned up many times. CDR3: CASSLGGVVHEQYF. The CDR3 nucleotides are TGTGCCAGCAGCTTAGGGGGAGTAGTCCACGAGCAGTACTTC. The chain combines TRBV7-9 with TRBJ2-7; tentatively, D is TRBD2 (5 bases). This CDR3 comprises 14 residues. V was shortened by 1 base and J by 5 bases, with 12 bases between the two germline ends. CDR1 is SEHNR and CDR2 is FQNEAQ in the germline V gene (reference sequence). The complete variable domain, with remaining parts taken from reference TRBV7-9 and TRBJ2-7, reads DTGVSQNPRHKITKRGQNVTFRCDPISEHNRLYWYRQTLGQGPEFLTYFQNEAQLEKSRLLSDRFSAERPKGSFSTLEIQRTEQGDSAMYLCASSLGGVVHEQYFGPGTRLTVT.

This chain links TRBV12-5 with TRBJ2-5; 10 bases are a match to TRBD2. CDR1 and CDR2 (germline): LGHNT, FRNRAP. J lost 1 base, V lost 5 bases, and 1 base had no gene match. This CDR3 region has 14 residues. CDR3: CASGLAGVQETQYF. The CDR3 DNA reads TGTGCTAGTGGTCTAGCGGGGGTCCAAGAGACCCAGTACTTC. Full variable domain (missing parts from reference TRBV12-5 and TRBJ2-5): DARVTQTPRHKVTEMGQEVTMRCQPILGHNTVFWYRQTMMQGLELLAYFRNRAPLDDSGMPKDRFSAEMPDATLATLKIQPSEPRDSAVYFCASGLAGVQETQYFGPGTRLLVL.

The V call is TRBV9, the J call TRBJ2-7; D is perhaps TRBD2 (5 bases). V was trimmed by 5 bases and J by 5 bases, leaving 20 bases between them. CDR3 length equals 15 residues. The germline V gene has CDR1 SGDLS and CDR2 YYNGEE. CDR3 sequence: CASSPGGSPGHEQYV. As DNA, the CDR3 is TGTGCCAGCAGTCCCGGCGGGTCTCCGGGCCACGAGCAGTACGTC.

This clonotype was recorded at least ten times. The chain couples TRBV7-6 to TRBJ2-2; D possibly uses TRBD1 or TRBD2 (6 bases each). V shed 5 bases and J shed 5 bases, with 12 bases lying between them. CDR1 is SGHVS, CDR2 FNYEAQ, per germline. The CDR3 extends over 14 amino acids. CDR3 nucleotide sequence: TGTGCCAGCAGCCCGGACAGCGGGACCGGGGAGCTGTTTTTT. Protein: CASSPDSGTGELFF.

This clonotype has just a few counts. The chain combines TRBV9 with TRBJ1-2; D remains unclear. This CDR3 contains 14 residues. The V gene's germline CDR1 is SGDLS and CDR2 YYNGEE. Trimming cost V 0 bases and J 4 bases, with 10 bases left between them. CDR3 in amino acids: CASSVGVASYGYTF. In nucleotides, the CDR3 is TGTGCCAGCAGCGTAGGGGTTGCGAGCTATGGCTACACCTTC. The full variable domain, its missing parts supplied by reference TRBV9 and TRBJ1-2, is DSGVTQTPKHLITATGQRVTLRCSPRSGDLSVYWYQQSLDQGLQFLIQYYNGEERAKGNILERFSAQQFPDLHSELNLSSLELGDSALYFCASSVGVASYGYTFGSGTRLTVV.

The V and J genes are TRBV6-2 or TRBV6-3 and TRBJ2-1; the match to TRBD2 covers 10 bases. With 5 bases clipped from V and 5 bases from J, the junction kept 6 bases outside the gene matches. Germline lookup yields CDR1 MNHEY and CDR2 SVGEGT. The CDR3 consists of 15 residues. The CDR3 nucleotides read TGTGCCAGCAGTCTTAGCGGGGGGATTCACAATGAGCAGTTCTTC. This translates into CASSLSGGIHNEQFF.

This clonotype showed up just a few times. The V and J genes are TRBV6-6 and TRBJ1-5, with TRBD1 matching over 7 bases. Germline V gene data show CDR1 as MNHNY and CDR2 as SVGAGI (reference sequence). Trimming removed 3 bases from V and 5 bases from J; junction bases left unmatched: 7. The CDR3 contains 15 residues. This CDR3 is CASSYGTATDQPQHF. For the CDR3, the DNA is TGTGCCAGCAGTTATGGGACAGCCACCGATCAGCCCCAGCATTTT.

This clonotype was counted a few times. J is TRBJ2-7 and V is TRBV5-4, with D perhaps being TRBD1 or TRBD2 (5 bases each). Germline V gene data show CDR1 as SGHNT and CDR2 as YYREEE (reference sequence). Trimming pared 2 bases from V and 4 bases from J, leaving 16 bases between. This CDR3 spans 15 amino acids. CDR3 protein: CASSFFGEKGYEQYF. The CDR3 DNA sequence: TGTGCCAGCAGCTTTTTTGGGGAGAAGGGGTACGAGCAGTACTTC.

This clonotype was counted a few times. The rearrangement uses TRBV7-9 and TRBJ1-4; 7 bases line up with TRBD1. Germline V CDR1 and CDR2: SEHNR, FQNEAQ (reference sequence). This CDR3 contains 14 residues. Trimming removed 6 bases from V and 7 bases from J; junction bases left unmatched: 8. DNA for the CDR3: TGTGCCAGCAGTCCCCCATCAGGGGGTGAAAAACTGTTTTTT. Translation gives CASSPPSGGEKLFF.

This clonotype showed up many times. The chain joins TRBV7-8 to TRBJ2-7; TRBD2 might be the D (6 bases). In germline, CDR1 is SGHVS, CDR2 FQNEAQ. The CDR3 spans 14 residues. Between the trimmed V and J ends, which lost 1 base and 5 bases, there was a span of 12 bases. The CDR3 coding sequence is TGTGCCAGCAGCTTAGGACTAGTCTTCAACGAGCAGTACTTC. The encoded protein is CASSLGLVFNEQYF.

The V call is TRBV27, the J call TRBJ1-1; the match to TRBD1 covers 9 bases. CDR1 and CDR2 from the germline V gene are MNHEY and SMNVEV (reference sequence). CDR3 length equals 14 residues. Losses at the gene ends were 7 bases for V and 7 bases for J; bases not matched to a gene: 10. The CDR3, as DNA: TGTGCCAGCACTTATGGGACAGGGTACGGTGAAGCTTTCTTT. As protein: CASTYGTGYGEAFF.

The chain employs TRBV25-1 and TRBJ2-2; D is unresolved. Germline V gene lookup returns CDR1 MGHDK and CDR2 SYGVNS. Trimming took off 1 base at V and 0 bases at J, with 15 bases between the two ends. The length of the CDR3 is 18 residues. In DNA, the CDR3 is TGTGCCAGCAGTGAATCGGGTGGCACAAGGACGAACACCGGGGAGCTGTTTTTT. Encoded protein: CASSESGGTRTNTGELFF. The whole variable domain, filled in from reference TRBV25-1 and TRBJ2-2, reads EADIYQTPRYLVIGTGKKITLECSQTMGHDKMYWYQQDPGMELHLIHYSYGVNSTEKGDLSSESTVSRIRTEHFPLTLESARPSHTSQYLCASSESGGTRTNTGELFFGEGSRLTVL.